Here is one T cell receptor beta chain with its context. The source of the sample is a study of blood T cell repertoires in COVID-19. Study at large: There were acute and convalescent COVID-19 samples, and they came from the United States, Italy and Spain. Sample material is recorded as cDNA or gDNA derived from T cells, B-cell-depleted T cells, or PBMCs.

This CDR3 region has 16 residues. Germline V gene sequence: CDR1 SGHRS, CDR2 YFSETQ. V lost 0 bases to trimming and J lost 4 bases; unmatched junction nucleotides: 6. Cohorts were determined from participant-reported clinical history. Data came from immunoSEQ multiplex PCR; TCRdb stores just in-frame clones and leaves some out. The top ten clones hold about 6% of a sample with under 300,000 clones, roughly 90% of them seen once. The chain combines TRBV5-1 with TRBJ1-2; TRBD1 agrees at 10 bases. Material: PBMCs or T cells enriched from blood (not recorded which). This receptor was obtained from a woman in her 30s with acute COVID-19. This CDR3 reads CASSLVGTGAGYGYTF. DNA for the CDR3: TGCGCCAGCAGCTTGGTAGGGACAGGGGCTGGCTATGGCTACACCTTC.